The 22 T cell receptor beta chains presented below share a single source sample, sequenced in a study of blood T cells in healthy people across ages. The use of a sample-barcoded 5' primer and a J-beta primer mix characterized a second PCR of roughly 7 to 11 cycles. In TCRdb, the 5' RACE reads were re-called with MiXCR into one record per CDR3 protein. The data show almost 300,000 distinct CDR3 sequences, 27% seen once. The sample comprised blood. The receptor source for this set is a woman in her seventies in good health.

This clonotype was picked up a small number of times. The CDR3 coding sequence is TGCAGTGCTAGAGATCCGGGGGACTATGTTCAAGAGACCCAGTACTTC. Its translation is CSARDPGDYVQETQYF. V gene TRBV20-1 combines with J gene TRBJ2-5; 7 bases map to TRBD2. With V trimmed by 0 bases and J by 2 bases, 9 bases remained unmatched. Germline loops: CDR1 DFQATT, CDR2 SNEGSKA (reference sequence). The CDR3 is 16 amino acids.

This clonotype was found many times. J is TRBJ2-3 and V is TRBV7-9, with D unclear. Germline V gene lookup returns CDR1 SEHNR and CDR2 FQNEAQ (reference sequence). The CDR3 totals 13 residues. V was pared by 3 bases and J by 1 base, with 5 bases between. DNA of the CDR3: TGTGCCAGCAGCTTTCCCGGCACAGATACGCAGTATTTT. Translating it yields CASSFPGTDTQYF. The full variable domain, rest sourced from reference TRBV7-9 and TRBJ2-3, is DTGVSQNPRHKITKRGQNVTFRCDPISEHNRLYWYRQTLGQGPEFLTYFQNEAQLEKSRLLSDRFSAERPKGSFSTLEIQRTEQGDSAMYLCASSFPGTDTQYFGPGTRLTVL.

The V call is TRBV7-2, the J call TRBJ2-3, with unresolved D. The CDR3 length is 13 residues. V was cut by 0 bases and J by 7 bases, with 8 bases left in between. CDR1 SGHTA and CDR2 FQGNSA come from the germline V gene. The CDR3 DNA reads TGTGCCAGCAGCTTAGCTAAGGAATATACGCAGTATTTT. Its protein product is CASSLAKEYTQYF.

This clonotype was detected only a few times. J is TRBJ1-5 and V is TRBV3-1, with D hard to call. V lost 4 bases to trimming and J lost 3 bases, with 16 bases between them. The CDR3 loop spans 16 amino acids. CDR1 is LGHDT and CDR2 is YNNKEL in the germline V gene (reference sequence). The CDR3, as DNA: TGTGCCAGCAGCCCTTATAGACTCGGGCTCAATCAGCCCCAGCATTTT. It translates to CASSPYRLGLNQPQHF.

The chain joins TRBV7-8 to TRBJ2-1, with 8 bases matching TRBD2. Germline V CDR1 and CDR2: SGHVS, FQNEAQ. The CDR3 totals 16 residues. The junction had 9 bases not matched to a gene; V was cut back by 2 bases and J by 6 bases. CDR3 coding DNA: TGTGCCAGCAGCTTACGGCGGGAGGCCTACGCCAATGAGCAGTTCTTC. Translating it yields CASSLRREAYANEQFF.

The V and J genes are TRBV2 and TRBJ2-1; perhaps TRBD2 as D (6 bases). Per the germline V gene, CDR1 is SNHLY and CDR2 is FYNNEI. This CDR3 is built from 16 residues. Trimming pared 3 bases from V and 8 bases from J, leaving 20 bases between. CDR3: CASSEGFSRDLDEQFF. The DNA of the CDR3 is TGTGCCAGCAGTGAGGGGTTCTCGCGGGATCTAGATGAGCAGTTCTTC.

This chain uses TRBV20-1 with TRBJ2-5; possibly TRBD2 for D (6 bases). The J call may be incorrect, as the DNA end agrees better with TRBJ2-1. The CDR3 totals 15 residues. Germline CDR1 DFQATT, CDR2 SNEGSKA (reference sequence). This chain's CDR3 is CSASSGGVPYNEQFF. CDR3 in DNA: TGCAGTGCTAGTTCCGGGGGAGTGCCTTACAATGAGCAGTTCTTC.

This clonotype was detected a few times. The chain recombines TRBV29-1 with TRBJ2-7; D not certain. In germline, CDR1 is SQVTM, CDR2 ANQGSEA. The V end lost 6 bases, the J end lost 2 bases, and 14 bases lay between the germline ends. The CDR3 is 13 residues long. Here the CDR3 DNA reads TGCAGCGTCCGCCGATCCCTCACCTACGAGCAGTACTTC. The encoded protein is CSVRRSLTYEQYF.

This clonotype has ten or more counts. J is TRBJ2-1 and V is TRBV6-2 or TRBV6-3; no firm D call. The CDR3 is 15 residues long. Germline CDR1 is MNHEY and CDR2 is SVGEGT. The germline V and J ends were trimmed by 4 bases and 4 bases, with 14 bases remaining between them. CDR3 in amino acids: CASSSPSTFYNEQFF. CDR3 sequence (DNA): TGTGCCAGCAGTTCCCCATCGACGTTTTACAATGAGCAGTTCTTC.

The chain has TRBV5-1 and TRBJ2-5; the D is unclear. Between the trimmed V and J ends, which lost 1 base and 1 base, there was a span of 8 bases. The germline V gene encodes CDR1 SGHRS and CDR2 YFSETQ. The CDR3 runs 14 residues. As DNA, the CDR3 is TGCGCCAGCAGCTTGAGGGCAATCCAAGAGACCCAGTACTTC. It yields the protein CASSLRAIQETQYF. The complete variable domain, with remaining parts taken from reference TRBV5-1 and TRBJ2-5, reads KAGVTQTPRYLIKTRGQQVTLSCSPISGHRSVSWYQQTPGQGLQFLFEYFSETQRNKGNFPGRFSGRQFSNSRSEMNVSTLELGDSALYLCASSLRAIQETQYFGPGTRLLVL.

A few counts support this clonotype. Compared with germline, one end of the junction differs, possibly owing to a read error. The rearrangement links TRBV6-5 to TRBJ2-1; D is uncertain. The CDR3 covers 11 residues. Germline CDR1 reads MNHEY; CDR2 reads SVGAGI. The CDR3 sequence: CASSFYNERFF. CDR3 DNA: TGTGCCAGCAGTTTCTACAATGAGCGGTTCTTC.

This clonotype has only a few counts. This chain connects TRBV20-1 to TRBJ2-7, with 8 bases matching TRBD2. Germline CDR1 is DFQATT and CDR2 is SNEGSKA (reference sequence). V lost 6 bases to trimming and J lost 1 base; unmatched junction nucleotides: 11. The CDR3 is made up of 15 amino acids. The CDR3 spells CSARPSSGPSYEQYF. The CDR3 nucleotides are TGCAGTGCAAGGCCTTCTAGCGGGCCTTCCTACGAGCAGTACTTC.

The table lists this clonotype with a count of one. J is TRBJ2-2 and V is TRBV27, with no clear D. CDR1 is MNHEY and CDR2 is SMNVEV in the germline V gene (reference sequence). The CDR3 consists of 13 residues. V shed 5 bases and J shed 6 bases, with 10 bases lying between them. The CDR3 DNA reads TGTGCCAGCAGTCATACTATCGCCGGGGAGCTGTTTTTT. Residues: CASSHTIAGELFF.

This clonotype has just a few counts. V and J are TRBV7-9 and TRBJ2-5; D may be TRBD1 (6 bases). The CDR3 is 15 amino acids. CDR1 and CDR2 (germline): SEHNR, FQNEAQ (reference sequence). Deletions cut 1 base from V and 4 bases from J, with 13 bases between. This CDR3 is CASSLVRQARETQYF. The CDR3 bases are TGTGCCAGCAGCTTAGTCCGACAGGCTAGAGAGACCCAGTACTTC. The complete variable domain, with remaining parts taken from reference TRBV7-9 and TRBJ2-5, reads DTGVSQNPRHKITKRGQNVTFRCDPISEHNRLYWYRQTLGQGPEFLTYFQNEAQLEKSRLLSDRFSAERPKGSFSTLEIQRTEQGDSAMYLCASSLVRQARETQYFGPGTRLLVL.

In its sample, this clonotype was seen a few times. In DNA, the CDR3 is TGTGCCAGCAGTAATGCCCGGGACATATGGAACACCGGGGAGCTGTTTTTT. Its protein is CASSNARDIWNTGELFF. The V and J genes are TRBV7-6 and TRBJ2-2; D may be TRBD1 (6 bases). Trimming stripped 6 bases from V and 1 base from J, with 18 bases between. Germline CDR1 SGHVS, CDR2 FNYEAQ. The CDR3 consists of 17 residues.

CDR3 nucleotides: TGCAGCGTTCGTGGGCGGAGGGGTGCGGAGACCCAGTACTTC. Encoded protein: CSVRGRRGAETQYF. The chain uses TRBV29-1 and TRBJ2-5; a possible D gene is TRBD2 (6 bases). V lost 5 bases and J lost 5, with 18 bases in between. This CDR3 comprises 14 residues. The V gene's germline CDR1 is SQVTM and CDR2 ANQGSEA.

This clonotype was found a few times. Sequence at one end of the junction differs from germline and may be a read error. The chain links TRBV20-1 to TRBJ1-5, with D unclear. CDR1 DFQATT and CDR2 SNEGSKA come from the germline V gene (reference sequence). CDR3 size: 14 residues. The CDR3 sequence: CSARVPDSDQPQHF. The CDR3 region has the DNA TGCAGTGCTAGAGTACCTGATAGCGATCAGCCCCAGCATTTT.

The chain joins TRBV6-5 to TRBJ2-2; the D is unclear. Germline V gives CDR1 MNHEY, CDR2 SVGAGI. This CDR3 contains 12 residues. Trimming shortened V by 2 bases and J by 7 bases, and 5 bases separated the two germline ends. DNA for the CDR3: TGTGCCAGCAGTTACGGCATCGGGGAGCTGTTTTTT. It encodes CASSYGIGELFF.

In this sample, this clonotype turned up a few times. The CDR3 region is CSVNVRMGGATNEKLFF. The CDR3 DNA reads TGCAGCGTCAACGTCCGGATGGGGGGCGCAACTAATGAAAAACTGTTTTTT. The chain joins TRBV29-1 to TRBJ1-4, with D perhaps matching TRBD1 (6 bases). The CDR3 totals 17 residues. Trimming shortened V by 6 bases and J by 0 bases, and 20 bases separated the two germline ends. Germline V gene data show CDR1 as SQVTM and CDR2 as ANQGSEA.

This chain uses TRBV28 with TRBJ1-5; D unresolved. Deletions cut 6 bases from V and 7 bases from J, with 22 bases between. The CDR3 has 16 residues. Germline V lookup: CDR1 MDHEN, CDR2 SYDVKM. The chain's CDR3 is CASSTAGGQYRQPQHF. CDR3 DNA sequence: TGTGCCAGCAGCACGGCGGGCGGTCAGTACAGACAGCCCCAGCATTTT. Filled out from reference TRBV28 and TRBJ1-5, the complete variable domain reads DVKVTQSSRYLVKRTGEKVFLECVQDMDHENMFWYRQDPGLGLRLIYFSYDVKMKEKGDIPEGYSVSREKKERFSLILESASTNQTSMYLCASSTAGGQYRQPQHFGDGTRLSIL.

CDR3 region: CASSVAKDNEQFF. CDR3 in DNA: TGTGCCAGCAGCGTAGCTAAGGACAATGAGCAGTTCTTC. The chain joins TRBV9 to TRBJ2-1, with D unresolved. The CDR3 covers 13 residues. Trimming pared 0 bases from V and 5 bases from J, leaving 6 bases between. CDR1 and CDR2 from the germline V gene are SGDLS and YYNGEE. The complete variable domain, with remaining parts taken from reference TRBV9 and TRBJ2-1, reads DSGVTQTPKHLITATGQRVTLRCSPRSGDLSVYWYQQSLDQGLQFLIQYYNGEERAKGNILERFSAQQFPDLHSELNLSSLELGDSALYFCASSVAKDNEQFFGPGTRLTVL.

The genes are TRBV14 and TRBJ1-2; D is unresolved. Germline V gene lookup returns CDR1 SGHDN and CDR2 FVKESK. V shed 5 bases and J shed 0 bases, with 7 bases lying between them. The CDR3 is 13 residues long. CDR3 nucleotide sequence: TGTGCCAGCAGCGGAAGGGCTAACTATGGCTACACCTTC. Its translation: CASSGRANYGYTF.